One sample yielded the 2 T cell receptor beta chains listed below, sequenced in a study of graft-versus-host responses after intestinal transplantation. Their antigens are not known. The data were produced by immunoSEQ multiplex PCR, yet TCRdb's version contains in-frame clones alone and is incomplete. Of over 80,000 clones in the sample, roughly 89% are singletons; the top ten hold about 0.18%. The material was unstimulated CD4+ T cells sorted from spleen or lymph node cells, obtained before transplant. Receptors were obtained from a human donor who was the organ donor for an intestinal transplant.

The chain couples TRBV5-5 to TRBJ1-6, with TRBD1 identical over 7 bases. With V trimmed by 1 base and J by 5 bases, 15 bases remained unmatched. The CDR3 length is 19 residues. The V gene's germline CDR1 is SGHKS and CDR2 YYEKEE (reference sequence). The CDR3, as DNA: TGTGCCAGCAGCTTGATCCGACAGGGTCTATCCCCTAATAATTCACCCCTCCACTTT. Translation gives CASSLIRQGLSPNNSPLHF.

The chain joins TRBV28 to TRBJ1-3, with D hard to call. V was cut by 7 bases and J by 0 bases, with 10 bases left in between. The CDR3 length is 14 residues. Looked up from germline, CDR1 is MDHEN and CDR2 is SYDVKM. CDR3 sequence (DNA): TGTGCCAGCAATCAACAGAACTCTGGAAACACCATATATTTT. Translated: CASNQQNSGNTIYF.